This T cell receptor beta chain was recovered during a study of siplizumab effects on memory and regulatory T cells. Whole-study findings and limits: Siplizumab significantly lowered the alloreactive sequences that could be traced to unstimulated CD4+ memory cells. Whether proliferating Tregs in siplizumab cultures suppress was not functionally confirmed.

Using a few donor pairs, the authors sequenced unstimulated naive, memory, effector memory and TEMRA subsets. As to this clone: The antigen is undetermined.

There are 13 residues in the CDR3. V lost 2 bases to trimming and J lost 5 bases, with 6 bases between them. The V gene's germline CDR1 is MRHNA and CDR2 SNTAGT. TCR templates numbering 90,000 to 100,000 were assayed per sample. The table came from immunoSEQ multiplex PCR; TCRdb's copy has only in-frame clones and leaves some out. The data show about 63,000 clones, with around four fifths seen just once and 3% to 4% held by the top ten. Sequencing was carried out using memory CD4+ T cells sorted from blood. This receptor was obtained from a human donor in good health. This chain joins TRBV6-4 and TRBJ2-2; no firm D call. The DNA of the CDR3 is TGTGCCAGCAGTGACCGGAAGACCGGGGAGCTGTTTTTT. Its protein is CASSDRKTGELFF.